Sequencing of this TCR beta chain was carried out in a study of Graves' ophthalmopathy and Graves' hyperthyroidism. CDR3 length equals 15 residues. Germline loops: CDR1 SGHAT, CDR2 FQNNGV. Unmatched junction bases numbered 4, after V lost 1 base and J lost 1 base. Certain patients, namely those with other autoimmune diseases, uncontrolled infections, pregnancy or lactation, were excluded. The authors amplified TCR beta CDR3 regions from RNA transcripts. HTBI-primed first-round RT-PCR preceded second-round multiplex PCR. TCRdb analysed the multiplex PCR reads with MiXCR anew, one entry per CDR3 protein. The data show a few hundred thousand distinct CDR3 sequences, about 17% seen once. This clonotype was found many times.

The sample consisted of peripheral blood. The TCR was taken from an adult man with Graves' ophthalmopathy. The V gene is TRBV11-2, the J gene TRBJ2-7, with 7 bases that match TRBD2. The CDR3 DNA follows: TGTGCCAGCAGCTTAGGGGGGGGAGAGTCCTACGAGCAGTACTTC. Protein: CASSLGGGESYEQYF.